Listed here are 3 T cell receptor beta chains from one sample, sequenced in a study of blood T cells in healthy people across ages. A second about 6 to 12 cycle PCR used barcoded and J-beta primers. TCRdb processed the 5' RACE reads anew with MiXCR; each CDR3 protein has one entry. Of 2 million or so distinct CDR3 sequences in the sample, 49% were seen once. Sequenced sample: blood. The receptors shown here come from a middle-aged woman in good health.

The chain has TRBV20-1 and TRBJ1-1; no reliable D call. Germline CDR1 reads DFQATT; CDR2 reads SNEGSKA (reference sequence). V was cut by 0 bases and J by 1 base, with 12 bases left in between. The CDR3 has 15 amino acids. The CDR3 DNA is TGCAGTGCTAGAGACCAGCGGGCATCGAACACTGAAGCTTTCTTT. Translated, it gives CSARDQRASNTEAFF.

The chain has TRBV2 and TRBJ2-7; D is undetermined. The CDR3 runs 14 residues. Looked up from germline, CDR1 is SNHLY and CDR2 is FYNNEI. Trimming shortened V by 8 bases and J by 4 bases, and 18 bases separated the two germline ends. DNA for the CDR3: TGTGCCAGCGCGTATCAGACGAAAATGTACGAGCAGTACTTC. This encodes CASAYQTKMYEQYF.

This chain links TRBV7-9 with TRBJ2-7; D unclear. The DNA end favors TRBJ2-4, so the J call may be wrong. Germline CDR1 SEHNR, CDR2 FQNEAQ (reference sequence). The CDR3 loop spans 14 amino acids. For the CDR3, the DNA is TGTGCCAGCAGCCCACGGTCCCCTTTTAGCATTCAGTACTTC. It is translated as CASSPRSPFSIQYF.